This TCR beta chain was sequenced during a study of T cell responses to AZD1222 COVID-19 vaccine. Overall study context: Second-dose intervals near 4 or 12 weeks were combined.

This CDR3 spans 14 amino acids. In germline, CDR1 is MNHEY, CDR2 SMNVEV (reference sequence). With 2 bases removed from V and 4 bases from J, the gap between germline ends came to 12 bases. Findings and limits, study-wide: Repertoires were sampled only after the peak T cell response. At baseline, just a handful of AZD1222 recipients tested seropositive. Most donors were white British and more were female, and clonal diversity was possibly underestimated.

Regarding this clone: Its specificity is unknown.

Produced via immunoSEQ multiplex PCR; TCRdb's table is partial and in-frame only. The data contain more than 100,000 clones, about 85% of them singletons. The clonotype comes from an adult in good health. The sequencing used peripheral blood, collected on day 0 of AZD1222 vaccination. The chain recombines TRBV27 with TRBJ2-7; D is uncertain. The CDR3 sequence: CASSLRGVGYEQYF. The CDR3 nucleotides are TGTGCCAGCAGTTTACGTGGGGTGGGGTACGAGCAGTACTTC.